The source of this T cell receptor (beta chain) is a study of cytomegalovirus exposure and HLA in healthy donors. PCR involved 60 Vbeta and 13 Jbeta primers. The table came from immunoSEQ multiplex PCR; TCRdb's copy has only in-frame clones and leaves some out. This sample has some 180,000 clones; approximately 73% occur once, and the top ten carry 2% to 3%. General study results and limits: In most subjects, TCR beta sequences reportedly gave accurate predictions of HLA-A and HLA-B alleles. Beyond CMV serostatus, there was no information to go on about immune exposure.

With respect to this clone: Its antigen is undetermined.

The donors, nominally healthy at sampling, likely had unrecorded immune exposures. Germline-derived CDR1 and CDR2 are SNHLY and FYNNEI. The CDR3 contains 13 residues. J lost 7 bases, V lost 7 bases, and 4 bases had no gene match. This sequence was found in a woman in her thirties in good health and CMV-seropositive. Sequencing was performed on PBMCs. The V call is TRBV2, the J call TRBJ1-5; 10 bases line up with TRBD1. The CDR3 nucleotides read TGTGCCAGCAAAGGACAGGGGGAGCAGCCCCAGCATTTT. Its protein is CASKGQGEQPQHF.